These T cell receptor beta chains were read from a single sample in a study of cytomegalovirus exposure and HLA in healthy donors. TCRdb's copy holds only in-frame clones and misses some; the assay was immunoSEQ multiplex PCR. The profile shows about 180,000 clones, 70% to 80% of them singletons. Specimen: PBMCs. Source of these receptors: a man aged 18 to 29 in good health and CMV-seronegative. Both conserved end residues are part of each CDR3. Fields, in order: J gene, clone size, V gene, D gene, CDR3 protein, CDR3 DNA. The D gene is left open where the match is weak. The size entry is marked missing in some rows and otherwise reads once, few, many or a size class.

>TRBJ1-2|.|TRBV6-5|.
CASSQQGMPPYGYTF
TGTGCCAGCAGCCAACAGGGCATGCCACCCTATGGCTACACCTTC
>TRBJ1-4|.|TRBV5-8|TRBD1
CASSPGTGKANEKLFF
TGTGCCAGCAGCCCCGGGACAGGGAAGGCTAATGAAAAACTGTTTTTT
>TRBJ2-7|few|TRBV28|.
CASSLQGIYEQYF
TGTGCCAGCAGTTTGCAGGGAATCTACGAGCAGTACTTC
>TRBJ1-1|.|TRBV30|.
CAWSVRFGTPVLNTEAFF
TGTGCCTGGAGTGTTCGGTTCGGGACACCGGTTCTGAACACTGAAGCTTTCTTT
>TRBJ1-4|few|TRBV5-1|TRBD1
CASSSYRGREEKLFF
TGCGCCAGCAGCTCCTACAGGGGGCGAGAAGAAAAACTGTTTTTT
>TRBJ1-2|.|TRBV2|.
CASSGTVKYGYTF
TGTGCCAGCAGTGGGACTGTTAAGTATGGCTACACCTTC
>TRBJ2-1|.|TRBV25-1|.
CASSAKGQNNEQFF
TGTGCCAGCAGTGCAAAAGGACAGAACAATGAGCAGTTCTTC
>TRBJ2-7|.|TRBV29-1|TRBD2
CSAAGGTRPYEQYF
TGCAGCGCCGCGGGGGGGACCAGGCCCTACGAGCAGTACTTC
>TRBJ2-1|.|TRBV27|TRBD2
CASSLEGLAHGEQFF
TGTGCCAGCAGTTTGGAGGGACTAGCGCACGGTGAGCAGTTCTTC
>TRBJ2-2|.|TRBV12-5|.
CASDQVGELFF
TGTGCTAGTGACCAGGTCGGGGAGCTGTTTTTT
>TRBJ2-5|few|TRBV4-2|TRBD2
CASSRVAGTSEETQYF
TGTGCCAGCAGCAGGGTAGCGGGGACCTCGGAAGAGACCCAGTACTTC
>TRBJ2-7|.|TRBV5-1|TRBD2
CASSLTSGGEYEQYF
TGCGCCAGCAGCCTTACTAGCGGGGGAGAGTACGAGCAGTACTTC
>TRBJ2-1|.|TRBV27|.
CASERWAGNEQFF
TGTGCCAGCGAACGGTGGGCAGGGAATGAGCAGTTCTTC
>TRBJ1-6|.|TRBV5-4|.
CASSLAGGALNSPLHF
TGTGCCAGCAGCTTGGCCGGCGGAGCTCTTAATTCACCCCTCCACTTT
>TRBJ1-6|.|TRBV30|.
CAWSRSLARAYNSPLHF
TGTGCCTGGAGCCGGTCTCTAGCAAGAGCTTATAATTCACCCCTCCACTTT
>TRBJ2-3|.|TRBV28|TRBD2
CASSPAGEGTDTQYF
TGTGCCAGCAGTCCCGCGGGGGAGGGCACAGATACGCAGTATTTT
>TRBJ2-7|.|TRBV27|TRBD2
CASSLSLAGGIYEQYF
TGTGCCAGCAGTTTATCCCTCGCGGGGGGGATTTACGAGCAGTACTTC
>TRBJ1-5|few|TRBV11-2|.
CASSPLIRQNQPQHF
TGTGCCAGCAGCCCCTTGATCAGACAGAATCAGCCCCAGCATTTT
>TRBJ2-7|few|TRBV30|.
CAWARPAGYHEQYF
TGTGCCTGGGCCCGGCCGGCAGGGTATCACGAGCAGTACTTC
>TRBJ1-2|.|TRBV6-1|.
CASSEGQAGASYGYTF
TGTGCCAGCAGTGAGGGCCAAGCGGGGGCGTCGTATGGCTACACCTTC
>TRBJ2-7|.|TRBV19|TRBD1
CASSPRGQGGYEQYF
TGTGCCAGTAGTCCAAGGGGACAGGGAGGCTACGAGCAGTACTTC
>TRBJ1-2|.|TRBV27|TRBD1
CASSLDRVCGYTF
TGTGCCAGCAGTTTGGACAGGGTTTGCGGCTACACCTTC
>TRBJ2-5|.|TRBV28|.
CASSLGTQETQYF
TGTGCCAGCTCCCTCGGGACTCAAGAGACCCAGTACTTC
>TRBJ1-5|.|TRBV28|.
CASTLIVADNQPQHF
TGTGCCAGCACCCTCATTGTTGCGGACAATCAGCCCCAGCATTTT
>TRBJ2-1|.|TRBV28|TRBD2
CASSLSGLANEQFF
TGTGCCAGCAGTCTGTCGGGACTAGCAAATGAGCAGTTCTTC
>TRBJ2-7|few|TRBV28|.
CASSWGAYEQYF
TGTGCCAGCAGTTGGGGCGCCTACGAGCAGTACTTC
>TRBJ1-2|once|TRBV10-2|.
CASRRYSGDGYGYTF
TGCGCCAGCAGGAGGTATTCGGGAGACGGCTATGGCTACACCTTC
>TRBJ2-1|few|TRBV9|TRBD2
CASSPYSGGYNEQFF
TGTGCCAGCAGCCCCTATAGCGGGGGGTACAATGAGCAGTTCTTC
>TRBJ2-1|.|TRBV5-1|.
CASRRESSYNEQFF
TGCGCCAGCAGGAGGGAGAGTTCCTACAATGAGCAGTTCTTC
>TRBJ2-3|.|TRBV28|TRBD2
CASSGTSKAQYF
TGTGCCAGCAGTGGGACTAGCAAGGCGCAGTATTTT
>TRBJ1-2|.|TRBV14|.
CASSQDWTRGYTF
TGTGCCAGCAGCCAGGATTGGACTAGGGGCTACACCTTC
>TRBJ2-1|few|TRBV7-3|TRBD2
CASSFLPAGLPNEQFF
TGTGCCAGCAGCTTTCTCCCCGCGGGACTACCCAATGAGCAGTTCTTC
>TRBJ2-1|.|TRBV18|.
CASSPLLSAERNEQFF
TGTGCCAGCTCACCCTTATTAAGCGCTGAGCGGAATGAGCAGTTCTTC
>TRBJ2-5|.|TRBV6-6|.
CASSYGDLMRETQYF
TGTGCCAGCAGTTATGGGGACTTAATGAGGGAGACCCAGTACTTC
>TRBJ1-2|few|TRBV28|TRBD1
CASSLSGGLGGYTF
TGTGCCAGCAGTTTATCAGGGGGGTTGGGGGGCTACACCTTC
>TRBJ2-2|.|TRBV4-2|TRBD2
CASSQDSGRGTGELFF
TGTGCCAGCAGCCAAGACAGCGGGAGAGGGACCGGGGAGCTGTTTTTT
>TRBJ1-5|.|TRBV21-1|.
CASSLGDQPQHF
TGTGCCAGCAGCCTAGGGGATCAGCCCCAGCATTTT
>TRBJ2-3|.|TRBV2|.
CASSADTTSTDTQYF
TGTGCCAGCAGTGCCGATACCACAAGCACAGATACGCAGTATTTT
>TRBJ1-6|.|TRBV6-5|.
CASSSGGGPPLHF
TGTGCCAGCAGTTCGGGTGGAGGTCCACCCCTCCACTTT
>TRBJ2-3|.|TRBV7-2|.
CATLRGGTDTQYF
TGTGCCACCCTCAGGGGGGGCACAGATACGCAGTATTTT
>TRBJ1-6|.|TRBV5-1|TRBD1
CASSTDRVSPLHF
TGCGCCAGCAGCACGGACAGGGTTTCACCCCTCCACTTT